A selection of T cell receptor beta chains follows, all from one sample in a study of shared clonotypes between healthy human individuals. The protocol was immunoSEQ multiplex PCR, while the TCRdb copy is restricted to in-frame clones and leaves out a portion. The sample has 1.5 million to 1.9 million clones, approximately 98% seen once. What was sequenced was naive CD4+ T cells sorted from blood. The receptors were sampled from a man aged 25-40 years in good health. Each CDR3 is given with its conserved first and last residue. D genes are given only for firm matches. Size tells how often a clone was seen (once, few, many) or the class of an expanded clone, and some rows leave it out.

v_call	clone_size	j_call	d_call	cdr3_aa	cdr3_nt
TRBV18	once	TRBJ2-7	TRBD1	CASSPGQDRAFEEQYF	TGTGCCAGCTCACCAGGGCAGGACAGGGCCTTTGAGGAGCAGTACTTC
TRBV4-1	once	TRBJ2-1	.	CASSQEPPPDTFNEQFF	TGCGCCAGCAGCCAAGAGCCCCCCCCGGACACCTTCAATGAGCAGTTCTTC
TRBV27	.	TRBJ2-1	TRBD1	CASSSRQGKPEQFF	TGTGCCAGCAGTTCTCGACAGGGTAAACCTGAGCAGTTCTTC
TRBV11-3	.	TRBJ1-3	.	CASSLTGSGNTIYF	TGTGCCAGCAGCTTAACAGGGAGTGGAAACACCATATATTTT
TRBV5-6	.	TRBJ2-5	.	CASSFSGPTQETQYF	TGTGCCAGCAGCTTCAGCGGGCCCACTCAAGAGACCCAGTACTTC
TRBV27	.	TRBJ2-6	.	CASRGAAGANVLTF	TGTGCCAGCAGAGGGGCAGCTGGGGCCAACGTCCTGACTTTC
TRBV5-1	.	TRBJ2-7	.	CASSLPFGAESSYEQYF	TGCGCCAGCAGCTTGCCCTTTGGGGCAGAGAGCTCCTACGAGCAGTACTTC
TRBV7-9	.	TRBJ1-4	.	CASPGPPGEKLFF	TGTGCCAGCCCGGGCCCACCGGGGGAAAAACTGTTTTTT
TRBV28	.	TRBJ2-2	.	CASSFPGANTGELFF	TGTGCCAGCAGTTTCCCAGGGGCGAACACCGGGGAGCTGTTTTTT
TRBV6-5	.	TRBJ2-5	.	CASSYGAPPGQKTQYF	TGTGCCAGCAGTTACGGGGCCCCCCCGGGTCAAAAGACCCAGTACTTC
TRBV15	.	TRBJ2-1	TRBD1	CATSRTGTGVNNEQFF	TGTGCCACCAGCAGGACCGGGACAGGGGTCAACAATGAGCAGTTCTTC
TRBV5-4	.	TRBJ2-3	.	CASSLESGIGTDTQYF	TGTGCCAGCAGCTTGGAGTCCGGGATCGGCACAGATACGCAGTATTTT
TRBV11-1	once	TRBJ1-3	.	CASSLRTGSGSGNTIYF	TGTGCCAGCAGCTTAAGAACCGGTTCAGGCAGTGGAAACACCATATATTTT
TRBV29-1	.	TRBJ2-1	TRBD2	CSVERTSYNEQFF	TGCAGCGTTGAGAGGACTAGCTACAATGAGCAGTTCTTC
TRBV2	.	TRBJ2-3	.	CASKGIGDTQYF	TGTGCCAGCAAGGGGATTGGGGATACGCAGTATTTT
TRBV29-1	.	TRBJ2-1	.	CSVENGPSSLEQFF	TGCAGCGTTGAAAATGGTCCCTCTAGCCTCGAGCAGTTCTTC
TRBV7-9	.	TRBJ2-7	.	CASRSNGGWNEQYF	TGTGCCAGCCGTTCAAACGGGGGATGGAACGAGCAGTACTTC
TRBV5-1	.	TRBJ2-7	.	CASSLGGAGDSYEQYF	TGCGCCAGCAGCTTGGGCGGGGCAGGAGACTCCTACGAGCAGTACTTC
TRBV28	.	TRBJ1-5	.	CASSSQPQHF	TGTGCCAGCAGCAGTCAGCCCCAGCATTTT
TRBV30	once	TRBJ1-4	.	CAWTPLEGGNEKLFF	TGTGCCTGGACACCCCTGGAGGGGGGAAATGAAAAACTGTTTTTT
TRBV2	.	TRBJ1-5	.	CASSEGRGGGQPQHF	TGTGCCAGCAGTGAAGGCAGGGGCGGGGGCCAGCCCCAGCATTTT
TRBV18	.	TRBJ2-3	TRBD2	CANSWQSSGSTDTQYF	TGTGCCAACTCATGGCAGTCTAGCGGGAGCACAGATACGCAGTATTTT
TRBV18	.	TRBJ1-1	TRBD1	CASLIEPGQGYTEAFF	TGTGCCAGCTTGATAGAGCCGGGACAGGGATACACTGAAGCTTTCTTT
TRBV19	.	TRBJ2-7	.	CASSPRIGIEQYF	TGTGCCAGTAGTCCCCGAATAGGGATCGAGCAGTACTTC
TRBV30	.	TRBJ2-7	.	CAWLPGRSSYEQYF	TGTGCCTGGCTACCCGGGAGAAGCTCCTACGAGCAGTACTTC
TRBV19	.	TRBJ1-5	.	CASTTGRVSQPQHF	TGTGCCAGTACCACCGGGCGGGTTAGTCAGCCCCAGCATTTT
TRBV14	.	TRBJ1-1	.	CASSQVRQMNTEAFF	TGTGCCAGCAGCCAAGTTCGACAGATGAACACTGAAGCTTTCTTT
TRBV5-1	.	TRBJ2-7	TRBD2	CASSRGLAGGNEQYF	TGCGCCAGCAGCCGCGGACTAGCGGGAGGGAACGAGCAGTACTTC
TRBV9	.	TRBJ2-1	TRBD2	CASIHPQLGGGYNEQFF	TGTGCCAGCATCCACCCTCAATTGGGGGGAGGGTACAATGAGCAGTTCTTC
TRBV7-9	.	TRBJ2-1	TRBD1	CASSLPGGLYNEQFF	TGTGCCAGCAGCTTGCCAGGGGGCCTATACAATGAGCAGTTCTTC
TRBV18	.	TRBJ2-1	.	CASSPLRRDTHNEQFF	TGTGCCAGCTCACCACTAAGACGGGACACACACAATGAGCAGTTCTTC
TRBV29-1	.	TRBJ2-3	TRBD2	CSVRFGPLAGSDTQYF	TGCAGCGTAAGGTTCGGTCCCCTAGCGGGGTCAGATACGCAGTATTTT
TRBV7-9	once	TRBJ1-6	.	CASSPQGDSPLHF	TGTGCCAGCAGCCCCCAGGGAGATTCACCCCTCCACTTT
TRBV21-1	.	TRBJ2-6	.	CASSKVDISGANVLTF	TGTGCCAGCAGCAAAGTTGACATCTCTGGGGCCAACGTCCTGACTTTC
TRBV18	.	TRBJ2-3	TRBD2	CASSPRTSGKMDTQYF	TGTGCCAGCTCACCCCGGACTAGCGGGAAAATGGATACGCAGTATTTT
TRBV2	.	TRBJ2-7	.	CASTLTPPWFREQYF	TGTGCCAGCACCCTGACTCCTCCCTGGTTTAGAGAGCAGTACTTC
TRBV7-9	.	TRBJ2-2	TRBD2	CASSLGLAGALGGELFF	TGTGCCAGCAGCTTAGGCCTAGCGGGAGCCTTGGGCGGGGAGCTGTTTTTT
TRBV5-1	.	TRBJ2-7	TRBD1	CASSFETGVYEQYF	TGCGCCAGCAGCTTCGAGACAGGGGTCTACGAGCAGTACTTC
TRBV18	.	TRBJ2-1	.	CASSPPRAPYNEQFF	TGTGCCAGCTCACCACCGCGGGCCCCCTACAATGAGCAGTTCTTC
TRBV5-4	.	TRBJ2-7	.	CASSFEGPAEQYF	TGTGCCAGCAGCTTTGAGGGGCCAGCCGAGCAGTACTTC
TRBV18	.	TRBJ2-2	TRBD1	CASSVLRDREGAGELFF	TGTGCCAGCTCAGTCCTCAGGGACAGGGAAGGAGCCGGGGAGCTGTTTTTT
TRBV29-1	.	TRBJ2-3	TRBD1	CSVEDDRASTDTQYF	TGCAGCGTTGAAGATGACAGGGCCAGCACAGATACGCAGTATTTT
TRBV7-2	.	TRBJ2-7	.	CASSLRGNLEQYF	TGTGCCAGCAGCTTAAGGGGAAATCTCGAGCAGTACTTC
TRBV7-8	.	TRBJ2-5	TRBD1	CASSPGTVQETQYF	TGTGCCAGCAGCCCAGGGACAGTCCAAGAGACCCAGTACTTC
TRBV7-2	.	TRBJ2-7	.	CASSALGGEPYEQYF	TGTGCCAGCAGCGCCCTCGGAGGGGAGCCCTACGAGCAGTACTTC
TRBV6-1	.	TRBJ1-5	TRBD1	CASSTGEVQPQHF	TGTGCCAGCTCGACAGGGGAGGTTCAGCCCCAGCATTTT
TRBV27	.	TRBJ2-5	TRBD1	CASSPWGQVEETQYF	TGTGCCAGCAGTCCCTGGGGACAGGTCGAAGAGACCCAGTACTTC
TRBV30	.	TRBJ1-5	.	CAWSGQPNQPQHF	TGTGCCTGGAGTGGACAGCCGAATCAGCCCCAGCATTTT
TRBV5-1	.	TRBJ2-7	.	CASSLSREGIYEQYF	TGCGCCAGCAGCTTGTCTCGCGAGGGGATCTACGAGCAGTACTTC
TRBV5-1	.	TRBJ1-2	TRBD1	CASSLGKQGYPVYGYTF	TGCGCCAGCAGCTTGGGGAAACAGGGGTACCCGGTCTATGGCTACACCTTC
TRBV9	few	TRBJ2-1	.	CASSVVGDSYNEQFF	TGTGCCAGCAGCGTAGTGGGGGACTCCTACAATGAGCAGTTCTTC
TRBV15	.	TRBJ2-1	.	CATSRDLGTGNEQFF	TGTGCCACCAGCAGAGATTTAGGGACTGGGAATGAGCAGTTCTTC
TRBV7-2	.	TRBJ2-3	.	CASSLAPATPPKGGSTDTQYF	TGTGCCAGCAGCTTAGCCCCCGCCACCCCCCCGAAGGGCGGTAGCACAGATACGCAGTATTTT